This entry describes one T cell receptor (beta chain). This sample was taken from a study of blood T cell repertoires in COVID-19. About the research overall: COVID-19 samples, acute and convalescent, were from the United States, Italy and Spain. In each case, the material was cDNA or gDNA derived from T cells, B-cell-depleted T cells, or PBMCs.

V was pared by 1 base and J by 0 bases, with 12 bases between. CDR3 length equals 17 residues. CDR1 is LNHDA and CDR2 is SQIVND in the germline V gene (reference sequence). TCRdb's copy holds only in-frame clones and misses some; the assay was immunoSEQ multiplex PCR. The sample holds roughly 250,000 clones, 80% to 90% seen once. The sample consisted of PBMCs or T cells enriched from blood (not recorded which). The source is a woman aged 25 to 39 who had recovered from COVID-19. The genes are TRBV19 and TRBJ2-2; a weak D match, TRBD2 (6 bases). The CDR3 bases are TGTGCCAGTAGTATAGGGGGGAGGTTCGCGAACACCGGGGAGCTGTTTTTT. This codes for CASSIGGRFANTGELFF. The entire variable domain, with the rest obtained from reference TRBV19 and TRBJ2-2, is as follows: DGGITQSPKYLFRKEGQNVTLSCEQNLNHDAMYWYRQDPGQGLRLIYYSQIVNDFQKGDIAEGYSVSREKKESFPLTVTSAQKNPTAFYLCASSIGGRFANTGELFFGEGSRLTVL.